These 2 T cell receptor beta chains were all obtained from the same sample, sequenced in a study of T cell responses to AZD1222 COVID-19 vaccine (dated by TCRdb to about 2021). Receptors were amplified or captured by the immunoSEQ multiplex PCR assay. The immuneACCESS repertoire file appears here via TCRdb, limited to in-frame rearrangements. These files lack a portion of the clones; in checked studies, under half of the deficit traces to unresolved V genes, and the cause of the others is not known. The sample yields tens of thousands of clones; roughly 80% were counted once. The ten largest clones take up just under 5% of the sample. What this sample's time point label stands for: about 28 days (+/-7) after the second vaccine dose. The material was peripheral blood, obtained 28 days after the second AZD1222 dose. The receptors stem from an adult who received the AZD1222 COVID-19 vaccine.

The rearrangement links TRBV6-1 to TRBJ2-1, with D perhaps TRBD2 (6 bases). This CDR3 has 13 amino acids. Germline-derived CDR1 and CDR2 are MNHNS and SASEGT. V was cut by 7 bases and J by 6 bases, with 13 bases left in between. The CDR3: CASTPIGGNEQFF. In DNA, the CDR3 is TGTGCCAGCACTCCCATCGGGGGCAATGAGCAGTTCTTC.

The V call is TRBV5-3, the J call TRBJ2-2, with D possibly TRBD2 on 6 matching bases. TRBV5-3 is filed as an ORF, its function uncertain. CDR3 size: 15 residues. The germline V and J ends were trimmed by 2 bases and 7 bases, with 15 bases remaining between them. CDR3 amino acids: CARSFMGGGIGELFF. The CDR3, as DNA: TGTGCCAGAAGCTTCATGGGAGGAGGAATCGGGGAGCTGTTTTTT.